This T cell receptor beta chain was captured in a study of blood T cell repertoires in COVID-19. Study background: PBMCs, B-cell-depleted T cells, or T cells were the source of the cDNA or gDNA that made up the material.

Unmatched junction bases numbered 11, after V lost 4 bases and J lost 4 bases. Germline V gives CDR1 SQVTM, CDR2 ANQGSEA. The CDR3 runs to 16 residues. The assay was immunoSEQ multiplex PCR, and TCRdb's table has in-frame clones only and misses some. The sample contains 200,000 or so clones, 84% of which appear only once. This clone showed up just a few times. The sequenced sample consisted of peripheral blood. The receptor's source is a woman younger than 45 who had recovered from COVID-19. The chain couples TRBV29-1 to TRBJ2-2; 8 nucleotides align to TRBD1. CDR3 DNA: TGCAGCGTTGTCGGACAGGGAGGTTTTGTCACCGGGGAGCTGTTTTTT. Its translation: CSVVGQGGFVTGELFF.